The 22 T cell receptor beta chains listed next were all sequenced from one sample in a study of blood T cells in healthy people across ages. For the second PCR, which ran for about 6 to 11 cycles, a sample-barcoded 5' primer and a J-beta primer mix were used. TCRdb redid the calling of the 5' RACE reads with MiXCR, one entry per CDR3 protein. This table holds some 790,000 distinct CDR3 sequences, more than 25% found once. Sequenced material: blood. These receptors were collected from an elderly woman in good health.

As regards this clonotype: One end of the junction is discordant with germline, which a read error may explain. The chain combines TRBV7-2 with TRBJ2-7; 8 nucleotides line up with TRBD1. Germline-derived CDR1 and CDR2 are SGHTA and FQGNSA. This CDR3 comprises 15 residues. CDR3 residues: CVSSLMGQETYEQYF. Written as DNA, the CDR3 is TGTGTCAGCAGCTTAATGGGACAGGAAACCTACGAGCAGTACTTC.

This clonotype was observed a handful of times. This chain uses TRBV20-1 with TRBJ1-3; no definite D call. The V gene lost 0 bases and the J gene lost 3 bases, with 12 bases spanning the gap. The CDR3 is 15 residues long. The germline gives CDR1 DFQATT, CDR2 SNEGSKA (reference sequence). CDR3 DNA sequence: TGCAGTGCTAGAGAACGCCTTCGGGATGGAAACACCATATATTTT. It encodes CSARERLRDGNTIYF.

This clonotype was recorded many times. The rearrangement uses TRBV4-3 and TRBJ1-2, with TRBD1 as a possible D gene (5 bases). Germline V lookup: CDR1 LGHNA, CDR2 YSLEER. The CDR3 has 15 amino acids. Trimming removed 0 bases at V and 4 bases at J, with 12 bases between. The CDR3 DNA reads TGCGCCAGCAGCCAAGATGACGGGGGGGTCTATGGCTACACCTTC. Translating it yields CASSQDDGGVYGYTF.

This clonotype was seen at least ten times. The gene calls are TRBV7-2 and TRBJ1-2; unclear D gene. This CDR3 comprises 12 residues. Germline V gives CDR1 SGHTA, CDR2 FQGNSA. Deletions cut 5 bases from V and 8 bases from J, with 12 bases between. CDR3 sequence reads: CASSRDTLGYTF. CDR3 in DNA: TGTGCCAGCAGCCGCGACACATTAGGCTACACCTTC.

Concerning this clonotype: Being one base from a much bigger clone, this may be a read error. The chain uses TRBV5-1 and TRBJ2-1; a weak D match, TRBD1 (6 bases). Germline CDR1 and CDR2: SGHRS and YFSETQ. The CDR3 consists of 15 residues. Trimming pared 4 bases from V and 8 bases from J, leaving 19 bases between. The CDR3 DNA follows: TGCGCCAGCAGCCTATCCTCGGCTCCAGGGGATGAGCAGTTCTTC. Its translation is CASSLSSAPGDEQFF. Variable domain in full (rest from reference TRBV5-1 and TRBJ2-1): KAGVTQTPRYLIKTRGQQVTLSCSPISGHRSVSWYQQTPGQGLQFLFEYFSETQRNKGNFPGRFSGRQFSNSRSEMNVSTLELGDSALYLCASSLSSAPGDEQFFGPGTRLTVL.

As DNA, the CDR3 is TGTGCCTGGAGCCGAGGTGGGACAGGGGGCAATCAGCCCCAGCATTTT. It specifies CAWSRGGTGGNQPQHF. The genes are TRBV30 and TRBJ1-5; TRBD1 aligns across 10 bases. Germline V gene data show CDR1 as GTSNPN and CDR2 as SVGIG (reference sequence). The CDR3 sequence is 16 residues long. After removal of 3 bases from V and 2 bases from J, the junction contained 7 bases not matched to a gene.

A few counts support this clonotype. The chain carries TRBV5-6 and TRBJ1-4; D is uncertain. Germline CDR1 and CDR2: SGHDT and YYEEEE. V shed 2 bases and J shed 2 bases, with 4 bases lying between them. The CDR3 consists of 13 residues. This CDR3 reads CASSFGTNEKLFF. The CDR3 bases are TGTGCCAGCAGCTTCGGGACTAATGAAAAACTGTTTTTT.

The table lists this clonotype with many counts. This rearrangement joins TRBV6-5 to TRBJ2-5; D is perhaps TRBD2 (5 bases). V was cut by 7 bases and J by 1 base, with 16 bases left in between. This CDR3 is built from 15 residues. In germline, CDR1 is MNHEY, CDR2 SVGAGI. CDR3 region: CASTTSLALQETQYF. CDR3 nucleotides: TGTGCCAGCACCACTTCCCTAGCTCTCCAAGAGACCCAGTACTTC.

Comments on this clonotype: With a much larger clone just one base away, this may be a read error. In DNA, the CDR3 is TGTGCCAGCAGCCGGTCCAGGGATTACAATGAGCGGTTCTTC. It codes for CASSRSRDYNERFF. The genes are TRBV13 and TRBJ2-1; a possible D gene is TRBD1 (5 bases). The CDR3 sequence is 14 residues long. Germline V lookup: CDR1 PRHDT, CDR2 FYEKMQ (reference sequence). Supplemented by reference TRBV13 and TRBJ2-1, the full variable domain reads AAGVIQSPRHLIKEKRETATLKCYPIPRHDTVYWYQQGPGQDPQFLISFYEKMQSDKGSIPDRFSAQQFSDYHSELNMSSLELGDSALYFCASSRSRDYNERFFGPGTRLTVL.

This clonotype has a handful of counts. The chain combines TRBV5-1 with TRBJ2-5; D is perhaps TRBD1 (6 bases). Germline values: CDR1 SGHRS, CDR2 YFSETQ. The CDR3 is 14 residues long. The V end was cut by 3 bases, the J end by 3 bases, with 12 bases between. This CDR3 is CASSWKGVEETQYF. The CDR3 DNA reads TGCGCCAGCAGCTGGAAGGGGGTTGAAGAGACCCAGTACTTC.

Ten or more counts support this clonotype. This chain uses TRBV29-1 with TRBJ2-7, with D unresolved. The CDR3 has 10 amino acids. V lost 7 bases and J lost 6, with 10 bases in between. Looked up from germline, CDR1 is SQVTM and CDR2 is ANQGSEA. The chain's CDR3 is CSASDGEQYF. The CDR3 DNA follows: TGCAGCGCCAGCGATGGCGAGCAGTACTTC.

At least ten counts were recorded for this clonotype. V is TRBV6-1 and J is TRBJ1-2; the D gene is possibly TRBD1 (5 bases). The CDR3 runs 16 residues. Germline CDR1 and CDR2: MNHNS and SASEGT. Trimming stripped 4 bases from V and 5 bases from J, with 20 bases between. CDR3 in amino acids: CASSGSGARSYYGYTF. CDR3 bases: TGTGCCAGCAGTGGTTCCGGGGCCCGCTCCTATTATGGCTACACCTTC.

The sample holds many counts of this clonotype. The rearrangement links TRBV20-1 to TRBJ1-2; the D is unclear. CDR1 and CDR2 from the germline V gene are DFQATT and SNEGSKA (reference sequence). This CDR3 is 13 amino acids long. With 3 bases removed from V and 8 bases from J, the gap between germline ends came to 16 bases. In DNA, the CDR3 is TGCAGTGCTAGCGACGCCACCCTGGGCGGCTACACCTTC. It yields the protein CSASDATLGGYTF.

The chain joins TRBV7-2 to TRBJ2-2; no clear D. V lost 3 bases, J lost 7 bases, and 15 bases lay in between. Germline V lookup: CDR1 SGHTA, CDR2 FQGNSA. The CDR3 sequence is 15 residues long. DNA for the CDR3: TGTGCCAGCAGCTTGGGTTGGGTACGGAACGGGGAGCTGTTTTTT. It yields the protein CASSLGWVRNGELFF.

This clonotype was recorded many times. The V gene is TRBV20-1, the J gene TRBJ1-2; no clear D. Germline V lookup: CDR1 DFQATT, CDR2 SNEGSKA (reference sequence). Trimming cost V 3 bases and J 4 bases, with 21 bases left between them. This CDR3 has 16 residues. The CDR3 is CSASRRAGISGYGYTF. The CDR3 nucleotides read TGCAGTGCTAGTCGGAGGGCCGGGATTTCGGGCTATGGCTACACCTTC.

Concerning this clonotype: One end of the junction is discordant with germline, which a read error may explain. The gene calls are TRBV7-2 and TRBJ2-2; 13 bases line up with TRBD2. Germline CDR1 SGHTA, CDR2 FQGNSA. The CDR3 extends over 16 amino acids. This CDR3 reads CANSLTSGGATGELFF. The CDR3 bases are TGTGCCAACAGCTTAACTAGCGGGGGGGCCACCGGGGAGCTGTTTTTT.

CDR3 region: CASSKESWLGNQPQHF. The CDR3 bases are TGTGCCAGCAGCAAAGAAAGTTGGTTAGGCAATCAGCCCCAGCATTTT. The chain combines TRBV21-1 with TRBJ1-5. TRBV21-1 is tagged as a pseudogene. The CDR3 is 16 residues long.

This clonotype has just a few counts. The chain joins TRBV20-1 to TRBJ1-6, with a possible D match to TRBD1 (5 bases). V gave up 0 bases and J gave up 0 bases, with 12 bases separating them. Germline CDR1 is DFQATT and CDR2 is SNEGSKA (reference sequence). The CDR3 consists of 17 residues. The CDR3 sequence is CSARDRNGGSYNSPLHF. CDR3 sequence (DNA): TGCAGTGCTAGAGATCGGAACGGGGGCTCCTATAATTCACCCCTCCACTTT.

J is TRBJ2-1 and V is TRBV6-2 or TRBV6-3; 9 bases agree with TRBD2. CDR3 length: 17 residues. Trimming removed 3 bases from V and 5 bases from J; junction bases left unmatched: 11. Germline lookup yields CDR1 MNHEY and CDR2 SVGEGT. The CDR3 nucleotides are TGTGCCAGCAGTTATTCAGGGTCTAGCGGGAAAGACAATGAGCAGTTCTTC. Translated: CASSYSGSSGKDNEQFF.

The V call is TRBV11-3, the J call TRBJ2-7; no reliable D call. CDR3 size: 13 residues. CDR1 and CDR2 from the germline V gene are SGHNT and YENEEA. The V end was cut by 1 base, the J end by 3 bases, with 7 bases between. For the CDR3, the DNA is TGTGCCAGCAGCTTAGGTAACAACTACGAGCAGTACTTC. This codes for CASSLGNNYEQYF.

This clonotype was recorded a few times. This chain connects TRBV20-1 to TRBJ2-1, with TRBD2 identical over 8 bases. Germline-derived CDR1 and CDR2 are DFQATT and SNEGSKA (reference sequence). The CDR3 has 12 amino acids. CDR3 bases: TGCAGCGGACGGGGGGGCCGCAATGAGCAGTTCTTC. It encodes CSGRGGRNEQFF.

This clonotype was counted many times. The chain joins TRBV6-5 to TRBJ2-5; D is possibly TRBD1 (6 bases). CDR1 and CDR2 (germline): MNHEY, SVGAGI. Trimming took 2 bases from V and 7 from J, leaving 11 bases between them. CDR3 length equals 13 residues. As DNA, the CDR3 is TGTGCCAGCAGTTACAGCAGGGGTTGGACCCAGTACTTC. Translated, it gives CASSYSRGWTQYF.